The sequence of this TCR beta chain was determined in a study of T cell changes during pregnancy in multiple sclerosis. Method: immunoSEQ multiplex PCR; TCRdb's copy keeps in-frame clones and lacks some. The sample yields around 42,000 clones, 88% seen once. V lost 1 base to trimming and J lost 4 bases, with 6 bases between them. Looked up from germline, CDR1 is SGHNT and CDR2 is YENEEA. The CDR3 runs to 13 residues. The sequencing here drew on peripheral blood, taken in the first trimester of pregnancy. This clonotype was sampled from a female donor in good health, enrolled as a control in a pregnancy study. The rearrangement uses TRBV11-3 and TRBJ2-3; D unclear. The CDR3 DNA follows: TGTGCCAGCAGCTTAGTTCCCTCAGATACGCAGTATTTT. It encodes CASSLVPSDTQYF.